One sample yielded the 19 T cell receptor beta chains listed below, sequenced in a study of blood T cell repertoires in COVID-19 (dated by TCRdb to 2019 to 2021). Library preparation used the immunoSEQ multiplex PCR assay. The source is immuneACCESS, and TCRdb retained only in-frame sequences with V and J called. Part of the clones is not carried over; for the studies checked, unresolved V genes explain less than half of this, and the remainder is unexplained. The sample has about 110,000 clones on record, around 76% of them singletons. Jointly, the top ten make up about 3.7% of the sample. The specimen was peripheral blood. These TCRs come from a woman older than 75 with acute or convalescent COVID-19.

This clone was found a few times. CDR3 nucleotides: TGCGCCAGCAGCCAAGATCTGGCCAGGTTTAATGAAAAACTGTTTTTT. Residues: CASSQDLARFNEKLFF. This chain links TRBV4-3 with TRBJ1-4; D uncertain. The CDR3 loop spans 16 amino acids. CDR1 is LGHNA and CDR2 is YSLEER in the germline V gene. Trimming stripped 0 bases from V and 4 bases from J, with 12 bases between.

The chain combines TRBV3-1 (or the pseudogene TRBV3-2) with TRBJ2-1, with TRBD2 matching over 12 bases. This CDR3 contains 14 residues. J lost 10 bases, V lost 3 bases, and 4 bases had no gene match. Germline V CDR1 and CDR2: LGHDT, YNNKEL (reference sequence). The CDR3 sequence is CASSHLAGGEEQFF. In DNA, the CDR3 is TGTGCCAGCAGCCATCTAGCGGGAGGGGAAGAGCAGTTCTTC.

CDR3 DNA: TGTGCCAGCAGCCAAGATCTATGGGGGGTGGAGACCCAGTACTTC. The encoded protein is CASSQDLWGVETQYF. The rearrangement uses TRBV4-2 and TRBJ2-5; a weak D match, TRBD2 (6 bases). The CDR3 is 15 residues long. Germline CDR1 LGHNA, CDR2 YNFKEQ. V dropped 0 bases and J dropped 5 bases, with 13 bases sitting between them.

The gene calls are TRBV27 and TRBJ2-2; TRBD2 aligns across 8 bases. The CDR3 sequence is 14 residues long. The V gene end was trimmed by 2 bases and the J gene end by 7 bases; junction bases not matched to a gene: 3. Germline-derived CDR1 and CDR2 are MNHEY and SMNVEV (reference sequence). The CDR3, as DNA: TGTGCCAGCAGTTTAGGGACTAGGTTCGGGGAGCTGTTTTTT. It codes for CASSLGTRFGELFF.

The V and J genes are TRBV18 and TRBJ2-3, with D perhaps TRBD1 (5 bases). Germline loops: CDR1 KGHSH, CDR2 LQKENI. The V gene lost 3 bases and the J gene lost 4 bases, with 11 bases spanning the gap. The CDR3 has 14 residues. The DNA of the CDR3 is TGTGCCAGCTCACCCGGTAGCAGGGCAGATACGCAGTATTTT. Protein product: CASSPGSRADTQYF.

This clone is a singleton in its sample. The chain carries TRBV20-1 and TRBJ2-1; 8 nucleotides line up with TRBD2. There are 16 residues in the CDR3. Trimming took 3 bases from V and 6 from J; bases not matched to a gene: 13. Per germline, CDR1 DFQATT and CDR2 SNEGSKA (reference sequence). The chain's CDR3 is CSASLASSGGINEQFF. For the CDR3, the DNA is TGCAGTGCTAGTCTTGCTTCCAGCGGGGGCATCAATGAGCAGTTCTTC.

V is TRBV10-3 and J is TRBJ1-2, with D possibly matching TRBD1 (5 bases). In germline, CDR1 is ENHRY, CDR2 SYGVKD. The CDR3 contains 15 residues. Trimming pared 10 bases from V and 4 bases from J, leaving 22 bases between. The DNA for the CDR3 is TGTGCCACCAAACCGGGGGGAGGGGAGCCCTATGGCTACACCTTC. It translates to CATKPGGGEPYGYTF.

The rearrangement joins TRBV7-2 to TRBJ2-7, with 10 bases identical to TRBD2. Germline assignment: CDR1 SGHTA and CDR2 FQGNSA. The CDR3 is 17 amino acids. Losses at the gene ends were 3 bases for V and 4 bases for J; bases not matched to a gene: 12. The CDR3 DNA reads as TGTGCCAGCAGCTTTAAGACGGGACTAGCGCGCAATTACGAGCAGTACTTC. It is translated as CASSFKTGLARNYEQYF.

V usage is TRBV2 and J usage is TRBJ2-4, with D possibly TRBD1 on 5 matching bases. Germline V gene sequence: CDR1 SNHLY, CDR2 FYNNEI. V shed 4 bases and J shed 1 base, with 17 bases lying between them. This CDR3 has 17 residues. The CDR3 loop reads CASSGQKPNFAKNIQYF. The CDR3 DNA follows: TGTGCCAGCAGTGGACAGAAACCGAATTTTGCCAAAAACATTCAGTACTTC.

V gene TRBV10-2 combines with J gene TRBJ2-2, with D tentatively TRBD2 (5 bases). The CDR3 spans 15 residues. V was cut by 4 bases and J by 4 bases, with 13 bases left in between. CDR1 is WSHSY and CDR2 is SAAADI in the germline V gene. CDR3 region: CASSGAEDPTGELFF. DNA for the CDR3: TGCGCCAGCAGTGGGGCGGAGGACCCCACCGGGGAGCTGTTTTTT.

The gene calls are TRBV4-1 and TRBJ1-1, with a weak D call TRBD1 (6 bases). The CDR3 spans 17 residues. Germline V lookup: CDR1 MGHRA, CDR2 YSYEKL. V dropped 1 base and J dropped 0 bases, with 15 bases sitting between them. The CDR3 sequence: CASSQGRTGTLNTEAFF. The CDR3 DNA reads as TGCGCCAGCAGCCAAGGGCGAACCGGGACACTGAACACTGAAGCTTTCTTT.

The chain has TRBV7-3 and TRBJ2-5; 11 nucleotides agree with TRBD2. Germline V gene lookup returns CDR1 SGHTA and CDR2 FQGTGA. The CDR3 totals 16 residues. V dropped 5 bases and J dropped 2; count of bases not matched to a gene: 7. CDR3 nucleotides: TGTGCCAGCAGCAAAACTAGCGGGGGCCCTCAAGAGACCCAGTACTTC. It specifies CASSKTSGGPQETQYF.

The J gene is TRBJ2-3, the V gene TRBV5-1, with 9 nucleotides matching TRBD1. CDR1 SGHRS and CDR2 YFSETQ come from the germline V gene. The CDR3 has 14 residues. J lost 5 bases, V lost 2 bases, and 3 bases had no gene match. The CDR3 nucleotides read TGCGCCAGCAGCTTACAGGGGGCACAAGATACGCAGTATTTT. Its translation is CASSLQGAQDTQYF.

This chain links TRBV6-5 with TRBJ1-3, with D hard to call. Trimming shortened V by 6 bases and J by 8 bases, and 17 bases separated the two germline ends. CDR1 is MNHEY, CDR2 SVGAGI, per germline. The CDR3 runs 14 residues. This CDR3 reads CASSRGLIFDTIYF. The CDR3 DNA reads TGTGCCAGCAGCCGGGGTCTGATTTTTGACACCATATATTTT.

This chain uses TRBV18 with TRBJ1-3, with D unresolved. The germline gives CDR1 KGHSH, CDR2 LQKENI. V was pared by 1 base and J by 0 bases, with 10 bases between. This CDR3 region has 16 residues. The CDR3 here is CASSPRLQSSGNTIYF. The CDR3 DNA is TGTGCCAGCTCACCACGACTCCAGAGCTCTGGAAACACCATATATTTT.

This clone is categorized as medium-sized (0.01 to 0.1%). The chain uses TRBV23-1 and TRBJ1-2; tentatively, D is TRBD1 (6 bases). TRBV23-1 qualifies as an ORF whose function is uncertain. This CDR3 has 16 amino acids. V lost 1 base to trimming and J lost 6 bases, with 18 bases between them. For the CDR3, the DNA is TGCGCCAGCAGTCAATACGTCCGGGGGGGCCTTGATGGCTACACCTTC. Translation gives CASSQYVRGGLDGYTF.

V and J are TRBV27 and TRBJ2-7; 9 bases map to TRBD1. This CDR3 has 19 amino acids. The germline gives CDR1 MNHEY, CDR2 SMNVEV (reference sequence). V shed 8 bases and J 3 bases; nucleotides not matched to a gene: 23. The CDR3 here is CASLPRSTGGSQESYEQYF. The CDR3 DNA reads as TGTGCCAGCCTTCCACGATCCACAGGGGGCTCGCAGGAAAGCTACGAGCAGTACTTC.

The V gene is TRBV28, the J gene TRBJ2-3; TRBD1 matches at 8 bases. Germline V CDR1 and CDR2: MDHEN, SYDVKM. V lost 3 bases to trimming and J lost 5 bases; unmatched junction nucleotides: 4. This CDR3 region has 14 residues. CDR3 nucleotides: TGTGCCAGCAGTTTCGTTACAGGGGGAGATACGCAGTATTTT. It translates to CASSFVTGGDTQYF.

CDR3 nucleotide sequence: TGTGCCAGCAGCCCCAACTTGGACAGCTACAATGAGCAGTTCTTC. This translates into CASSPNLDSYNEQFF. The chain couples TRBV3-1 (or the pseudogene TRBV3-2) to TRBJ2-1; D possibly corresponds to TRBD1 (6 bases). The CDR3 totals 15 residues. Germline CDR1 is LGHDT and CDR2 is YNNKEL (reference sequence). Trimming shortened V by 4 bases and J by 3 bases, and 13 bases separated the two germline ends.